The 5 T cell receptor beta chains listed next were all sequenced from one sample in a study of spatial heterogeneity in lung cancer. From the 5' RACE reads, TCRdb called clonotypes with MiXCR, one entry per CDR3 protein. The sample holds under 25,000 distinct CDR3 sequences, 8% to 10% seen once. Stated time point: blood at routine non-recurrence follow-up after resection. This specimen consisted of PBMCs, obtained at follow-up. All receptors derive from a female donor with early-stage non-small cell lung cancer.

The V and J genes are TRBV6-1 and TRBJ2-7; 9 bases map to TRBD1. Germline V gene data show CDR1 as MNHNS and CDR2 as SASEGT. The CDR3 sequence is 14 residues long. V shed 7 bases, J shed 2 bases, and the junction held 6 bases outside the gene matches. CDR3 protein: CASTLGQGTYEQYF. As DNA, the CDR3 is TGTGCCAGCACGCTTGGACAGGGGACCTACGAGCAGTACTTC.

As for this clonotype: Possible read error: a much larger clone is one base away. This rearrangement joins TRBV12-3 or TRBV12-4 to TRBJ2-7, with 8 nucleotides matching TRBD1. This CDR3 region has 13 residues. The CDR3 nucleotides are TGTACCAGCAGTCGGACAGGGCTCTTCGAGCAGTACTTC. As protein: CTSSRTGLFEQYF.

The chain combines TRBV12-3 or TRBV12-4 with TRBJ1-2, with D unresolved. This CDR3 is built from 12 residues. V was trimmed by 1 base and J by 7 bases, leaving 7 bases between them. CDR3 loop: CASSLEGSGYTF. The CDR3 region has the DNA TGTGCCAGCAGTTTAGAAGGATCTGGCTACACCTTC.

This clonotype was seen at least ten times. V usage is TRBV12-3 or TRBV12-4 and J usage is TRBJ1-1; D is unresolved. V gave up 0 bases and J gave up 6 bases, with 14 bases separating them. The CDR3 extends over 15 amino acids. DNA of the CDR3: TGTGCCAGCAGTTTAGCCGTAGTGGGTGCGGCTGAAGCTTTCTTT. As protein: CASSLAVVGAAEAFF.

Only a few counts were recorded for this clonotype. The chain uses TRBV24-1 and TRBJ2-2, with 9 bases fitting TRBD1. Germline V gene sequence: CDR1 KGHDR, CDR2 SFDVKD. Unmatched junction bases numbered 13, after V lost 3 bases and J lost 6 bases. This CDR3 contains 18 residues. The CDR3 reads CATSDLPPGQGIAGELFF. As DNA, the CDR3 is TGTGCCACCAGTGATCTGCCCCCGGGACAGGGCATCGCCGGGGAGCTGTTTTTT.